These 31 T cell receptor beta chains share one sample of origin, sequenced in a study of identical twins. TCRdb recomputed calls from the 5' RACE reads with MiXCR, one row per CDR3 protein. Here the sample spans 690,000 or so distinct CDR3 sequences, approximately 6% being singletons. The sample taken for sequencing was naive T cells sorted from blood. These receptors were taken from a man younger than 35 in good health.

The rearrangement links TRBV2 to TRBJ2-5; D is unclear. This CDR3 has 13 residues. CDR1 is SNHLY and CDR2 is FYNNEI in the germline V gene. V dropped 7 bases and J dropped 8 bases, with 17 bases sitting between them. The CDR3 loop is CASKLGWVETQYF. CDR3 coding DNA: TGTGCCAGCAAGCTAGGATGGGTAGAAACCCAGTACTTC.

This clonotype was recorded at least ten times. The genes are TRBV5-1 and TRBJ2-2, with D maybe TRBD2 (5 bases). Between the trimmed V and J ends, which lost 2 bases and 2 bases, there was a span of 13 bases. The CDR3 has 16 residues. Germline V gene data show CDR1 as SGHRS and CDR2 as YFSETQ. CDR3 coding DNA: TGCGCCAGCAGCTTTCTTCAAGCGGAAAACACCGGGGAGCTGTTTTTT. Encoded protein: CASSFLQAENTGELFF.

This clonotype was found a few times. V and J are TRBV11-2 and TRBJ2-6, with TRBD2 identical over 9 bases. The CDR3 consists of 18 residues. CDR1 SGHAT and CDR2 FQNNGV come from the germline V gene. The V segment lost 5 bases and the J segment 2 bases; nucleotides outside the gene matches: 10. For the CDR3, the DNA is TGTGCCAGCAGCCCTGGAGCGGGAGGAACTCCTGGGGCCAACGTCCTGACTTTC. Its translation is CASSPGAGGTPGANVLTF.

This clonotype appeared many times. The chain carries TRBV29-1 and TRBJ1-2; D gene uncertain. The CDR3 is 13 amino acids. Trimming stripped 2 bases from V and 11 bases from J, with 18 bases between. Germline CDR1 reads SQVTM; CDR2 reads ANQGSEA. DNA for the CDR3: TGCAGCGTTGAATTGGCTGCAGGATCAACATACACCTTC. Its translation: CSVELAAGSTYTF.

Many counts were recorded for this clonotype. J is TRBJ2-7 and V is TRBV7-9; TRBD1 or TRBD2 may be the D gene (5 bases each). With 5 bases removed from V and 0 bases from J, the gap between germline ends came to 8 bases. The CDR3 runs 13 residues. Germline loops: CDR1 SEHNR, CDR2 FQNEAQ (reference sequence). Here the CDR3 reads CASSRDHSYEQYF. CDR3 DNA: TGTGCCAGCAGCCGGGACCACTCCTACGAGCAGTACTTC.

At least ten counts were recorded for this clonotype. This chain links TRBV5-6 with TRBJ2-1; 7 bases line up with TRBD2. CDR1 is SGHDT and CDR2 is YYEEEE in the germline V gene. The CDR3 extends over 18 amino acids. The trim removed 1 base at V and 4 bases at J, leaving 14 bases unmatched. The CDR3 coding sequence is TGTGCCAGCAGCTTGCCCATCTTACTAGCGAACTATTACAATGAGCAGTTCTTC. Its protein product is CASSLPILLANYYNEQFF.

This clonotype was seen repeatedly, ten times or more. Here the CDR3 DNA reads TGCAGTGCTAGACCCGGGTCTGAAGCTTTCTTT. Its protein is CSARPGSEAFF. The V and J genes are TRBV20-1 and TRBJ1-1; D gene unclear. V was cut by 2 bases and J by 6 bases, with 7 bases left in between. Germline V gene lookup returns CDR1 DFQATT and CDR2 SNEGSKA (reference sequence). The CDR3 sequence is 11 residues long.

This clonotype was detected many times. The rearrangement uses TRBV29-1 and TRBJ1-3, with TRBD1 as a possible D gene (6 bases). The CDR3 contains 13 residues. V lost 6 bases and J 3 bases, leaving 12 bases between the germline ends. CDR1 and CDR2 from the germline V gene are SQVTM and ANQGSEA. This chain's CDR3 is CSVDGQSGNTIYF. The DNA of the CDR3 is TGCAGCGTGGATGGACAGAGTGGAAACACCATATATTTT. The full variable domain, completed using reference TRBV29-1 and TRBJ1-3, is SAVISQKPSRDICQRGTSLTIQCQVDSQVTMMFWYRQQPGQSLTLIATANQGSEATYESGFVIDKFPISRPNLTFSTLTVSNMSPEDSSIYLCSVDGQSGNTIYFGEGSWLTVV.

The chain is built from TRBV12-3 or TRBV12-4 and TRBJ2-7, with D perhaps matching TRBD1 (6 bases). This CDR3 comprises 13 residues. Trimming took off 3 bases at V and 7 bases at J, with 13 bases between the two ends. The CDR3 DNA reads TGTGCCAGCAGTTTCGGGACAAGGGCGGAGCAGTACTTC. This gives the protein CASSFGTRAEQYF.

This clonotype has at least ten counts. The gene calls are TRBV20-1 and TRBJ1-2; possible D gene TRBD1, 6 bases. The V gene lost 5 bases and the J gene lost 4 bases, with 14 bases spanning the gap. The CDR3 consists of 13 residues. Germline lookup yields CDR1 DFQATT and CDR2 SNEGSKA (reference sequence). DNA of the CDR3: TGCAGTGCTGCACAGGGCGTAGCCTATGGCTACACCTTC. Protein: CSAAQGVAYGYTF.

Many counts were recorded for this clonotype. The chain combines TRBV20-1 with TRBJ2-3; 7 nucleotides align to TRBD1. V was pared by 5 bases and J by 0 bases, with 8 bases of the junction left unmatched. Germline CDR1 is DFQATT and CDR2 is SNEGSKA (reference sequence). This CDR3 region has 15 residues. The CDR3 region is CSAEDRTSSTDTQYF. The CDR3 coding sequence is TGCAGTGCTGAGGACAGGACATCTAGCACAGATACGCAGTATTTT.

The chain has TRBV6-1 and TRBJ1-2; no clear D. The CDR3 runs 15 residues. The V gene's germline CDR1 is MNHNS and CDR2 SASEGT. The germline V and J ends were trimmed by 3 bases and 0 bases, with 11 bases remaining between them. The CDR3 reads CASSEIGIPNYGYTF. The CDR3 nucleotides are TGTGCCAGCAGTGAGATAGGGATTCCTAACTATGGCTACACCTTC.

In this sample, this clonotype turned up many times. This sequence joins TRBV3-1 and TRBJ2-3; 8 positions match TRBD2. The CDR3 covers 20 residues. CDR1 is LGHDT and CDR2 is YNNKEL in the germline V gene (reference sequence). J gave up 1 base and V 1 base, and 16 bases lay outside the gene matches. The CDR3 region is CASSQGWFTTSGEGTDTQYF. Written as DNA, the CDR3 is TGTGCCAGCAGCCAAGGATGGTTTACAACTAGCGGAGAGGGCACAGATACGCAGTATTTT.

In its sample, this clonotype was seen many times. The chain has TRBV29-1 and TRBJ2-2; D tentatively reads TRBD1 or TRBD2 (5 bases each). The germline CDR1 and CDR2 sequences are SQVTM and ANQGSEA. Trimming took off 6 bases at V and 7 bases at J, with 12 bases between the two ends. CDR3 length: 12 amino acids. CDR3 DNA sequence: TGCAGCGTCCAGAGGGGTGGCGGGGAGCTGTTTTTT. Protein: CSVQRGGGELFF.

In this sample, this clonotype turned up many times. The chain is built from TRBV5-1 and TRBJ1-5, with no clear D. This CDR3 contains 15 residues. Germline CDR1 reads SGHRS; CDR2 reads YFSETQ. The germline V and J ends were trimmed by 7 bases and 7 bases, with 21 bases remaining between them. The CDR3 is CASGPWMMGNQPQHF. Here the CDR3 DNA reads TGCGCCAGCGGACCCTGGATGATGGGGAACCAGCCCCAGCATTTT.

The table lists this clonotype with many counts. The chain links TRBV11-1 to TRBJ1-1; weak D call: TRBD1 (5 bases). V dropped 5 bases and J dropped 4 bases, with 29 bases sitting between them. The CDR3 has 19 amino acids. Germline lookup yields CDR1 SGHAT and CDR2 FQDESV (reference sequence). The CDR3 loop reads CASSQWISVQGGRSTEAFF. The CDR3 DNA sequence: TGTGCCAGCAGCCAATGGATAAGCGTGCAGGGAGGGAGGTCCACTGAAGCTTTCTTT.

This clonotype was seen more than once but under ten times. This sequence joins TRBV18 and TRBJ2-1; 12 bases align to TRBD1. The CDR3 runs to 16 residues. After removal of 4 bases from V and 15 bases from J, the junction contained 16 bases not matched to a gene. CDR1 is KGHSH and CDR2 is LQKENI in the germline V gene. The CDR3 loop is CASSLLGTGGNLWPFF. In DNA form, the CDR3 reads TGTGCCAGCTCACTCCTGGGGACAGGGGGCAACCTATGGCCGTTCTTC.

CDR3 DNA: TGCGCCAGCAGCCAACCGCCTTCGGGGACTAGCGGGAGGGCCACAGATACGCAGTATTTT. Its protein is CASSQPPSGTSGRATDTQYF. This sequence joins TRBV4-1 and TRBJ2-3; TRBD2 matches 16 bases. From germline, CDR1 is MGHRA and CDR2 YSYEKL. CDR3 length: 20 residues. With V trimmed by 2 bases and J by 2 bases, 10 bases remained unmatched.

This clonotype appeared many times. This sequence joins TRBV12-3 or TRBV12-4 and TRBJ2-1; D uncertain. The CDR3 sequence is 12 residues long. Trimming took off 2 bases at V and 9 bases at J, with 8 bases between the two ends. CDR3 protein: CASSLWATEQFF. In nucleotides, the CDR3 is TGTGCCAGCAGTTTATGGGCCACTGAGCAGTTCTTC.

A few counts support this clonotype. This chain joins TRBV27 and TRBJ2-7, with 9 bases aligning to TRBD2. Germline lookup yields CDR1 MNHEY and CDR2 SMNVEV (reference sequence). V dropped 5 bases and J dropped 4; count of bases not matched to a gene: 12. The CDR3 is made up of 16 amino acids. CDR3 loop: CASSPLRAGGPYEQYF. CDR3 DNA sequence: TGTGCCAGCAGTCCACTTCGGGCGGGAGGGCCATACGAGCAGTACTTC.

The rearrangement links TRBV5-1 to TRBJ2-3; 7 bases are shared with TRBD2. The CDR3 spans 15 residues. The junction had 11 bases not matched to a gene; V was cut back by 4 bases and J by 6 bases. CDR1 is SGHRS and CDR2 is YFSETQ in the germline V gene. The CDR3 sequence: CASSAPTSSMDTQYF. The CDR3, as DNA: TGCGCCAGCAGCGCACCGACTAGCTCCATGGATACGCAGTATTTT.

Only a few counts were recorded for this clonotype. This chain joins TRBV18 and TRBJ1-6; perhaps TRBD1 as D (5 bases). Germline V gene sequence: CDR1 KGHSH, CDR2 LQKENI. The CDR3 has 14 amino acids. Trimming took off 5 bases at V and 7 bases at J, with 12 bases between the two ends. The chain's CDR3 is CASSNRDLNSPLHF. DNA of the CDR3: TGTGCCAGCTCAAACCGGGACCTAAATTCACCCCTCCACTTT.

V gene TRBV24-1 combines with J gene TRBJ2-3; no clear D. CDR3 size: 18 residues. The germline V and J ends were trimmed by 7 bases and 4 bases, with 26 bases remaining between them. CDR1 is KGHDR, CDR2 SFDVKD, per germline. The CDR3 DNA reads TGTGCCACCAGCGATCCGTGGGGATCTAGGGTCCCCCCAGATACGCAGTATTTT. Translated: CATSDPWGSRVPPDTQYF.

This chain joins TRBV4-1 and TRBJ1-4; unclear D gene. The CDR3 is 13 residues long. Germline V gene data show CDR1 as MGHRA and CDR2 as YSYEKL. The germline V and J ends were trimmed by 3 bases and 11 bases, with 13 bases remaining between them. CDR3 sequence: CASSQTGPGKLFF. CDR3 nucleotides: TGCGCCAGCAGCCAGACCGGACCTGGGAAACTGTTTTTT.

The chain has TRBV30 and TRBJ2-2, with D uncertain. The CDR3 is made up of 11 amino acids. Germline CDR1 GTSNPN, CDR2 SVGIG (reference sequence). With 3 bases removed from V and 5 bases from J, the gap between germline ends came to 4 bases. The CDR3 is CAWRQTGELFF. For the CDR3, the DNA is TGTGCCTGGAGACAGACCGGGGAGCTGTTTTTT.

This clonotype was seen ten or more times. The chain joins TRBV3-1 to TRBJ2-1; D is undetermined. With 6 bases removed from V and 8 bases from J, the gap between germline ends came to 11 bases. CDR1 is LGHDT and CDR2 is YNNKEL in the germline V gene (reference sequence). The CDR3 totals 12 residues. The CDR3 sequence: CASSPSNHEQFF. DNA for the CDR3: TGTGCCAGCAGTCCCAGCAACCATGAGCAGTTCTTC.

In this sample, this clonotype turned up many times. J is TRBJ1-1 and V is TRBV7-8; TRBD1 aligns across 8 bases. This CDR3 has 16 amino acids. The germline CDR1 and CDR2 sequences are SGHVS and FQNEAQ. With 1 base clipped from V and 3 bases from J, the junction kept 7 bases outside the gene matches. The CDR3 loop reads CASSLEARTGYTEAFF. The CDR3 DNA is TGTGCCAGCAGCTTAGAGGCCCGGACAGGGTACACTGAAGCTTTCTTT.

The V gene is TRBV7-8, the J gene TRBJ2-7; D is perhaps TRBD1 or TRBD2 (5 bases each). The CDR3 consists of 14 residues. Germline CDR1 and CDR2: SGHVS and FQNEAQ. The germline V and J ends were trimmed by 8 bases and 2 bases, with 16 bases remaining between them. The CDR3 DNA reads as TGTGCCAGCTCTCCGGGACGAGGGCCCTACGAGCAGTACGTC. It is translated as CASSPGRGPYEQYV.

This clonotype was counted between two and nine times. V usage is TRBV7-2 and J usage is TRBJ1-1; D is unclear. Germline values: CDR1 SGHTA, CDR2 FQGNSA. The CDR3 totals 13 residues. V was trimmed by 5 bases and J by 0 bases, leaving 7 bases between them. CDR3 loop: CASSVHMNTEAFF. In DNA form, the CDR3 reads TGTGCCAGCAGCGTCCACATGAACACTGAAGCTTTCTTT.

This chain uses TRBV20-1 with TRBJ2-5; D gene uncertain. Per germline, CDR1 DFQATT and CDR2 SNEGSKA (reference sequence). CDR3 length equals 13 residues. Trimming took 5 bases from V and 0 from J, leaving 10 bases between them. The CDR3 DNA follows: TGCAGTGCTGCCCGAGGAGACCAAGAGACCCAGTACTTC. Translation gives CSAARGDQETQYF.

This clonotype was seen repeatedly, ten times or more. The chain is built from TRBV9 and TRBJ2-7, with 9 bases aligning to TRBD1. The CDR3 covers 14 residues. The V gene's germline CDR1 is SGDLS and CDR2 YYNGEE. V lost 4 bases, J lost 5 bases, and 7 bases stayed unmatched. CDR3 in DNA: TGTGCCAGCAGCCCCAGGGACAGGGCCCACGAGCAGTACTTC. It encodes CASSPRDRAHEQYF.